Listed below are T cell receptor beta chains from one sample, sequenced in a study of blood T cell repertoires in COVID-19. Profiling relied on immunoSEQ multiplex PCR, and the TCRdb table lists in-frame clones only, not all of them. Of around 100,000 clones listed, approximately 81% are singletons. The sequencing sample was made of peripheral blood. The receptor source for this set is a human donor in a cohort sampled during active COVID-19. Both conserved end residues are part of each CDR3. The D gene is left open where the match is weak. Size values are once, few and many counts, or a class for expanded clones, and some rows have none.

TRBV30	TRBJ1-2	NA	NA	TGTGCCTGGATTCGGGAGGGAAGGAATGGCTACACCTTC	CAWIREGRNGYTF
TRBV12-3/TRBV12-4	TRBJ1-2	NA	NA	TGTGCCAGCAGTCCGACGGGGAGCTATGGCTACACCTTC	CASSPTGSYGYTF
TRBV28	TRBJ2-5	NA	NA	TGTGCCAGCAGTCCTTTGGGACTCGATCGGGAGACCCAGTACTTC	CASSPLGLDRETQYF
TRBV7-6	TRBJ2-2	TRBD2	NA	TGTGCCAGCAGCCCGATTCCTAGCGGGGCCAACACCGGGGAGCTGTTTTTT	CASSPIPSGANTGELFF
TRBV15	TRBJ2-3	TRBD1	once	TGTGCCACCAGCAGAGAGAACAGGGGGGCAGATACGCAGTATTTT	CATSRENRGADTQYF
TRBV28	TRBJ2-1	NA	NA	TGTGCCAGTAATCGGCGGCCCAACAATGAGCAGTTCTTC	CASNRRPNNEQFF
TRBV2	TRBJ2-7	NA	NA	TGTGCCAGCAGTCTCACAGGGAGTCCGACCTACGAGCAGTACTTC	CASSLTGSPTYEQYF
TRBV7-2	TRBJ2-3	NA	NA	TGTGCCAGCAGCTTAAGAGCCTGGACAGACACGCAGTATTTT	CASSLRAWTDTQYF
TRBV29-1	TRBJ1-1	NA	NA	TGCAGCGTCGGAGTACAGGGGAACACTGAAGCTTTCTTT	CSVGVQGNTEAFF
TRBV18	TRBJ2-2	TRBD2	NA	TGTGCCAGCTCACCACCGTCTAGCGGGAGGACGAACGGGGAGCTGTTTTTT	CASSPPSSGRTNGELFF
TRBV29-1	TRBJ2-7	TRBD1	once	TGCAGCGTTGAAGACCCCGGGACAGGGGAATACGAGCAGTACTTC	CSVEDPGTGEYEQYF
TRBV5-5	TRBJ1-4	NA	NA	TGTGCCAGCAGACGCGACAGTGGCGGTAATGAAAAACTGTTTTTT	CASRRDSGGNEKLFF
TRBV25-1	TRBJ2-1	NA	NA	TGTGCCAGCAGTGAATGGGAGCAGGGGCCCGAGGGTTACAATGAGCAGTTCTTC	CASSEWEQGPEGYNEQFF
TRBV11-3	TRBJ2-1	TRBD1	NA	TGTGCCAGCAGCACGACAGGGGTTACTGAGCAGTTCTTC	CASSTTGVTEQFF
TRBV19	TRBJ1-5	TRBD1	NA	TGTGCCAGTAGTATAACAGGGACAGGGCTAGGTCAGCCCCAGCATTTT	CASSITGTGLGQPQHF
TRBV7-8	TRBJ1-1	NA	NA	TGTGCCAGCAGCTCCTCGACTGAAGCTTTCTTT	CASSSSTEAFF
TRBV27	TRBJ1-5	TRBD1	NA	TGTGCCAGCAGTTTATCGGCAGGGACAGCTAATCAGCCCCAGCATTTT	CASSLSAGTANQPQHF
TRBV21-1	TRBJ2-7	NA	NA	TGTGCCAGCACCCCCCCCGCCGGGGCCTACGAGCAGTACTTC	CASTPPAGAYEQYF
TRBV3-1/TRBV3-2	TRBJ2-7	NA	few	TGTGCCAGCAGCCAAGAACGGGGGGCCTCCTACGAGCAGTACTTC	CASSQERGASYEQYF
TRBV6-2/TRBV6-3	TRBJ1-1	NA	NA	TGTGCCAGCAGTGAGGGTTCTGAAGCTTTCTTT	CASSEGSEAFF
TRBV4-2	TRBJ2-7	NA	NA	TGTGCCAGCAGTCGCTTCTCCGGAGGGCTCTACGAGCAGTACTTC	CASSRFSGGLYEQYF
TRBV5-5	TRBJ1-2	NA	NA	TGTGCCAGCAGCTTTGAGCTCAACAGCCCCTATGGCTACACCTTC	CASSFELNSPYGYTF
TRBV6-5	TRBJ1-3	NA	NA	TGTGCCAGCAGGCCGACAGTCGCTGGAAACACCATATATTTT	CASRPTVAGNTIYF
TRBV6-5	TRBJ1-5	NA	NA	TGTGCCAGCAGCAGGGGTGGCAATCAGCCCCAGCATTTT	CASSRGGNQPQHF
TRBV24-1	TRBJ2-3	NA	NA	TGTGCCACCAGTGATTTTGGCCACGATACGCAGTATTTT	CATSDFGHDTQYF
TRBV7-2	TRBJ1-6	NA	NA	TGTGCCACGCGAAGGGGGGGCCAGTCTGGTAATTCACCCCTCCACTTT	CATRRGGQSGNSPLHF
TRBV6-2/TRBV6-3	TRBJ1-1	NA	NA	TGTGCCAGCAGTTACTCGCTGTCTCTACAGGAGAACACTGAAGCTTTCTTT	CASSYSLSLQENTEAFF
TRBV18	TRBJ2-2	TRBD1	NA	TGTGCCAGCTCACGAACAGGGGGCGCTTCCGGGGAGCTGTTTTTT	CASSRTGGASGELFF
TRBV3-1/TRBV3-2	TRBJ1-1	NA	NA	TGTGCCAGCAGCCAAGATAACGGGGGGCTGTGGACCACTGAAGCTTTCTTT	CASSQDNGGLWTTEAFF
TRBV6-5	TRBJ1-2	TRBD1	NA	TGTGCCAGCAGTAAGGACAGGTTCGATCACTACACCTTC	CASSKDRFDHYTF
TRBV10-2	TRBJ1-1	TRBD1	NA	TGCGCCACCAGGGGACAGCCGAACACTGAAGCTTTCTTT	CATRGQPNTEAFF
TRBV7-2	TRBJ1-4	TRBD1	NA	TGTGCCAGCAGCTTAGTCACAGGGGCTAATGAAAAACTGTTTTTT	CASSLVTGANEKLFF
TRBV7-6	TRBJ2-2	NA	NA	TGTGCCAGCAGCTTAGAGTCACTAGTGGACACCGGGGAGCTGTTTTTT	CASSLESLVDTGELFF
TRBV2	TRBJ2-2	NA	NA	TGTGCCAGCAGATACAGTGGGGAGCTGTTTTTT	CASRYSGELFF
TRBV5-4	TRBJ1-4	NA	NA	TGTGCCAGCAGCTCGGGCGGGGGGTTAGAGGAAAAACTGTTTTTT	CASSSGGGLEEKLFF
TRBV19	TRBJ2-7	TRBD1	NA	TGTGCCAGCCAGGGACAGGGGGCCTACGAGCAGTACTTC	CASQGQGAYEQYF
TRBV28	TRBJ2-7	NA	NA	TGTGCCAGCAGTTTCTCGACAGTTTACCCTTACGAGCAGTACTTC	CASSFSTVYPYEQYF
TRBV20-1	TRBJ2-3	TRBD2	NA	TGCAGTGCCAACCAGCGGGATTCTCAATATTTT	CSANQRDSQYF
TRBV5-1	TRBJ1-1	NA	NA	TGCGCCAGCAGCCCCGGACAGCCCGCCACTGAAGCTTTCTTT	CASSPGQPATEAFF
TRBV28	TRBJ1-2	NA	NA	TGTGCCAGCAGCCTACTCAGGGAAGGGATTGACTATGGCTACACCTTC	CASSLLREGIDYGYTF
TRBV7-2	TRBJ2-1	TRBD2	NA	TGTGCCAGCAGTCCAAGCGGGGGGTTTTACAATGAGCAGTTCTTC	CASSPSGGFYNEQFF
TRBV6-1	TRBJ2-5	TRBD2	NA	TGTGCCAGCAGTGAAGCGCGGGGCCTAGCGGGAGATTCGTCCCAAGAGACCCAGTACTTC	CASSEARGLAGDSSQETQYF
TRBV5-1	TRBJ2-7	TRBD2	NA	TGCGCCAGCAGCTTCTATAGCGGGAGCCGCTACGAGCAGTACTTC	CASSFYSGSRYEQYF
TRBV11-2	TRBJ1-6	TRBD1	NA	TGTGCCAGCAGCAGGGGGACAGGGGGGGCCGGGGATAATTCACCCCTCCACTTT	CASSRGTGGAGDNSPLHF
TRBV5-1	TRBJ2-1	TRBD1	NA	TGCGCCAGCAGCTTGGTCCAGGACAGGGGTGACGACAATGAGCAGTTCTTC	CASSLVQDRGDDNEQFF
TRBV7-2	TRBJ1-2	TRBD1	NA	TGTGCCAGCAGCAATAAACAGGGGGCCAACTATGGCTACACCTTC	CASSNKQGANYGYTF
TRBV18	TRBJ2-5	NA	NA	TGTGCCAGCTCACCACCGGCACAGGGCGGTGGAGAGACCCAGTACTTC	CASSPPAQGGGETQYF
TRBV5-1	TRBJ1-1	TRBD1	NA	TGCGCCAGCAGCTTGGAAGGGACAGGGGCGTCGAAAGCTTTCTTT	CASSLEGTGASKAFF